This T cell receptor (beta chain) was documented in a study of human T cells and chemical hapten exposure. The sample's time point: healthy volunteer bleed at 6 weeks. Total RNA was extracted from unfractionated whole blood. The CDR3 loop spans 12 amino acids. From germline, CDR1 is KGHSH and CDR2 LQKENI. Deletions cut 2 bases from V and 5 bases from J, with 6 bases between. Study-wide results and limits: The study found that DPC sensitization did not change TCRs above 1 in 1000 frequency.

In the authors' workflow: Samples ranged from about 23,224 to 690,600 TCRs, with a median of roughly 95,000. MiXCR was run by TCRdb on the RACE reads, yielding one entry per CDR3 protein. The V and J calls shown here were made by TCRdb, not taken from the authors' results. This table holds 70,000 to 85,000 distinct CDR3 sequences, over 6.5% found once. This clonotype was seen many times. Its matching antigen is unknown. What was sequenced was whole blood. The receptor was isolated from a male donor in good health. Some clones in this sample may be carry-over from other donors' samples. The chain is built from TRBV18 and TRBJ2-5, with D hard to call. The CDR3 bases are TGTGCCAGCTCACCATACGGGGAGACCCAGTACTTC. It encodes CASSPYGETQYF. Together with reference TRBV18 and TRBJ2-5, the CDR3 gives the full variable domain: NAGVMQNPRHLVRRRGQEARLRCSPMKGHSHVYWYRQLPEEGLKFMVYLQKENIIDESGMPKERFSAEFPKEGPSILRIQQVVRGDSAAYFCASSPYGETQYFGPGTRLLVL.